These 21 T cell receptor beta chains were sequenced from one sample in a study of shared clonotypes between healthy human individuals. The table came from immunoSEQ multiplex PCR; TCRdb's copy has only in-frame clones and leaves some out. The table includes about 2.4 million clones, roughly 92% detected once. Sequencing was done on a sample of naive CD4+ T cells sorted from blood. The subset here: CD45RA+ positively selected. The receptors shown here come from a young man in good health.

Remarks on this clone: Other DNA sequences within the sample encode an identical CDR3. The V call is TRBV30, the J call TRBJ2-7; the D is unclear. Trimming pared 1 base from V and 5 bases from J, leaving 6 bases between. The length of the CDR3 is 11 residues. Germline CDR1 and CDR2: GTSNPN and SVGIG (reference sequence). In DNA, the CDR3 is TGTGCCTGGAGTGATCGGGACGAGCAGTACTTC. It yields the protein CAWSDRDEQYF.

The V call is TRBV6-5, the J call TRBJ2-3, with D possibly called TRBD1 or TRBD2 (7 bases each). V was clipped by 10 bases and J by 6 bases, with 17 bases between them. Germline-derived CDR1 and CDR2 are MNHEY and SVGAGI. This CDR3 region has 13 residues. CDR3 coding DNA: TGTGCCACCGAGCAGGGGGGAGGGGATACGCAGTATTTT. Translated, it gives CATEQGGGDTQYF.

The rearrangement joins TRBV30 to TRBJ2-7; TRBD2 aligns across 7 bases. V lost 3 bases, J lost 2 bases, and 7 bases stayed unmatched. The CDR3 is 14 amino acids. CDR1 and CDR2 from the germline V gene are GTSNPN and SVGIG (reference sequence). The CDR3 here is CAWRPAGRAYEQYF. DNA for the CDR3: TGTGCCTGGAGACCAGCGGGGCGGGCCTACGAGCAGTACTTC.

V usage is TRBV11-2 and J usage is TRBJ2-7, with a tentative D call TRBD2 (6 bases). The V end was cut by 4 bases, the J end by 8 bases, with 18 bases between. Germline V lookup: CDR1 SGHAT, CDR2 FQNNGV. The CDR3 totals 14 residues. In DNA form, the CDR3 reads TGTGCCAGCAGCTCCGGGACTCCCTTTGGGAAGCAGTACTTC. It specifies CASSSGTPFGKQYF. The full variable domain, rest sourced from reference TRBV11-2 and TRBJ2-7, is EAGVAQSPRYKIIEKRQSVAFWCNPISGHATLYWYQQILGQGPKLLIQFQNNGVVDDSQLPKDRFSAERLKGVDSTLKIQPAKLEDSAVYLCASSSGTPFGKQYFGPGTRLTVT.

The chain employs TRBV4-1 and TRBJ2-7; no firm D call. V was clipped by 0 bases and J by 5 bases, with 20 bases between them. The CDR3 spans 17 residues. Germline loops: CDR1 MGHRA, CDR2 YSYEKL. For the CDR3, the DNA is TGCGCCAGCAGCCAAGATATAGGTCTCCGGATGAACCACGAGCAGTACTTC. Translating it yields CASSQDIGLRMNHEQYF.

The chain is built from TRBV11-2 and TRBJ1-1; D unresolved. The V and J ends lost 0 bases and 1 base respectively, with 9 bases between them. Germline CDR1 reads SGHAT; CDR2 reads FQNNGV. This CDR3 comprises 15 residues. The CDR3 DNA is TGTGCCAGCAGCTTAGATTGGACGGGGAACACTGAAGCTTTCTTT. Its translation is CASSLDWTGNTEAFF.

The gene calls are TRBV18 and TRBJ2-3; 10 bases align to TRBD1. The CDR3 is 19 amino acids. Germline CDR1 reads KGHSH; CDR2 reads LQKENI. Losses at the gene ends were 3 bases for V and 0 bases for J; bases not matched to a gene: 12. The CDR3 coding sequence is TGTGCCAGCTCACCGGGACAGGGGTCCTTCACCCTTAGCACAGATACGCAGTATTTT. This gives the protein CASSPGQGSFTLSTDTQYF.

The rearrangement links TRBV10-3 to TRBJ1-2; D remains ambiguous. This CDR3 has 15 amino acids. The V and J ends lost 1 base and 8 bases respectively, with 17 bases between them. Germline CDR1 reads ENHRY; CDR2 reads SYGVKD. The CDR3, as DNA: TGTGCCATCAGTGAGTTTGCAGCGGTAGGAAGCGGCTACACCTTC. Protein product: CAISEFAAVGSGYTF.

As concerns this clone: The sample contains more than one DNA sequence encoding this CDR3. The chain couples TRBV28 to TRBJ1-4, with 9 bases fitting TRBD1. The germline V gene encodes CDR1 MDHEN and CDR2 SYDVKM. The CDR3 is 14 residues long. The junction had 5 bases not matched to a gene; V was cut back by 5 bases and J by 7 bases. This CDR3 reads CASSLQGAREKLFF. DNA for the CDR3: TGTGCCAGCAGTCTACAGGGGGCGCGTGAAAAACTGTTTTTT.

V gene TRBV6-5 combines with J gene TRBJ2-7; D gene unclear. V shed 8 bases and J shed 1 base, with 12 bases lying between them. Germline-derived CDR1 and CDR2 are MNHEY and SVGAGI. The CDR3 contains 13 residues. CDR3 coding DNA: TGTGCCAGCGTCGGTGGTGAGTCCTACGAGCAGTACTTC. Protein: CASVGGESYEQYF.

V is TRBV12-5 and J is TRBJ1-6, with TRBD1 matching over 9 bases. V gave up 6 bases and J gave up 4 bases; unmatched junction bases: 19. The V gene's germline CDR1 is LGHNT and CDR2 FRNRAP. The CDR3 loop spans 20 amino acids. The CDR3 DNA is TGTGCTAGTGGCCTACCTGTGGGACAGGGTAGGGACACGTATAATTCACCCCTCCACTTT. The encoded protein is CASGLPVGQGRDTYNSPLHF.

V and J are TRBV2 and TRBJ2-5; possibly TRBD2 for D (5 bases). Trimming removed 4 bases at V and 2 bases at J, with 8 bases between. CDR1 and CDR2 (germline): SNHLY, FYNNEI. The CDR3 is made up of 13 amino acids. The CDR3 DNA reads as TGTGCCAGCAGTGTGGGAGCTCAAGAGACCCAGTACTTC. Translated, it gives CASSVGAQETQYF.

The chain has TRBV27 and TRBJ1-3; D is ambiguous. Trimming took off 5 bases at V and 0 bases at J, with 23 bases between the two ends. This CDR3 has 19 amino acids. Germline values: CDR1 MNHEY, CDR2 SMNVEV (reference sequence). This CDR3 is CASSPSAPGRLSSGNTIYF. The CDR3 DNA sequence: TGTGCCAGCAGTCCATCTGCCCCCGGACGCCTGAGCTCTGGAAACACCATATATTTT.

This clone has a single count. V usage is TRBV7-8 and J usage is TRBJ2-3, with 7 bases aligning to TRBD1. Unmatched junction bases numbered 7, after V lost 5 bases and J lost 2 bases. The CDR3 sequence is 15 residues long. Germline V gene lookup returns CDR1 SGHVS and CDR2 FQNEAQ. The chain's CDR3 is CASSVSGTATDTQYF. CDR3 nucleotide sequence: TGTGCCAGCAGCGTCTCCGGGACAGCCACAGATACGCAGTATTTT.

The count of this clone is one. Other nucleotide sequences in the sample specify the same CDR3. V and J are TRBV20-1 and TRBJ1-1; D perhaps matches TRBD1 (6 bases). Trimming took 3 bases from V and 8 from J, leaving 10 bases between them. Germline lookup yields CDR1 DFQATT and CDR2 SNEGSKA (reference sequence). This CDR3 is built from 11 residues. The DNA of the CDR3 is TGCAGTGCTAGTACCGGGACAGAAGCTTTCTTT. As protein: CSASTGTEAFF.

The chain has TRBV30 and TRBJ2-2, with unresolved D. Germline V CDR1 and CDR2: GTSNPN, SVGIG (reference sequence). The CDR3 covers 13 residues. V shed 1 base and J shed 5 bases, with 8 bases lying between them. CDR3 loop: CAWSGSATGELFF. The CDR3 nucleotides are TGTGCCTGGAGTGGGAGCGCTACCGGGGAGCTGTTTTTT.

The V call is TRBV7-3, the J call TRBJ2-3, with a tentative D call TRBD2 (5 bases). Trimming removed 0 bases at V and 6 bases at J, with 7 bases between. Germline V gives CDR1 SGHTA, CDR2 FQGTGA. The CDR3 runs 13 residues. The CDR3 loop reads CASSLTRDDTQYF. The CDR3 DNA reads as TGTGCCAGCAGCTTAACTCGGGATGATACGCAGTATTTT.

The rearrangement joins TRBV5-1 to TRBJ2-7; D gene uncertain. Trimming left V 4 bases short and J 4 bases short, with 15 bases between. The germline gives CDR1 SGHRS, CDR2 YFSETQ. There are 14 residues in the CDR3. The CDR3 DNA is TGCGCCAGCAGCGGCCAGATAGCTACTTACGAGCAGTACTTC. Translated, it gives CASSGQIATYEQYF.

The chain is built from TRBV27 and TRBJ2-1, with D possibly TRBD1 on 6 matching bases. Trimming left V 4 bases short and J 2 bases short, with 12 bases between. Germline V CDR1 and CDR2: MNHEY, SMNVEV (reference sequence). The CDR3 runs to 15 residues. The CDR3 DNA reads as TGTGCCAGCAGTTCACAGGGTTCTCCCTACAATGAGCAGTTCTTC. Protein product: CASSSQGSPYNEQFF.

V and J are TRBV21-1 and TRBJ2-7; the table calls TRBD1, which could not be checked here. TRBV21-1 has pseudogene status. The CDR3 spans 15 residues. CDR3 sequence reads: CASSKPDRGVYEQYF. CDR3 coding DNA: TGTGCCAGCAGCAAACCGGACAGGGGGGTCTACGAGCAGTACTTC.

This chain links TRBV5-1 with TRBJ2-7; 8 bases line up with TRBD1. V was pared by 0 bases and J by 4 bases, with 9 bases of the junction left unmatched. This CDR3 contains 16 residues. Germline assignment: CDR1 SGHRS and CDR2 YFSETQ. This CDR3 is CASSLGGTGRFYEQYF. For the CDR3, the DNA is TGCGCCAGCAGCTTGGGTGGGACAGGCAGATTTTACGAGCAGTACTTC.